This T cell receptor (beta chain) was documented in a study of identical twins. The V gene end was trimmed by 4 bases and the J gene end by 5 bases; junction bases not matched to a gene: 9. Looked up from germline, CDR1 is MDHEN and CDR2 is SYDVKM. The CDR3 totals 16 residues. Note on this clonotype: Its antigen is as yet unknown.

Regarding the study as a whole: Cord blood beta clonotypes present at high abundance carried fewer insertions; no such pattern appeared in memory repertoires.

TCRdb analysed the 5' RACE reads with MiXCR anew, one entry per CDR3 protein. The sample lists just over 450,000 distinct CDR3 sequences; more than 13% were seen once. The sample also formed part of further work on yellow fever vaccine responses in identical twins. That publication notes: Reported findings indicate that twins' vaccine T cell responses seemed partially convergent, partially personalized.

This receptor was identified in a young woman in good health. The V call is TRBV28, the J call TRBJ2-5; TRBD2 matches 11 bases. The sample was CD4+ T cells sorted from blood. CDR3 nucleotides: TGTGCCAGCAGTTCACCTCTAGCGGGGGGCCTGGAGACCCAGTACTTC. Protein product: CASSSPLAGGLETQYF.